The present T cell receptor beta chain was sequenced within a study of beta chain features in type 1 diabetes. V was cut by 5 bases and J by 4 bases, with 14 bases left in between. In germline, CDR1 is SGHTA, CDR2 FQGNSA. The CDR3 is 15 residues long. As every portion of the isolated RNA was reverse transcribed, the sequencing read expressed TCRB transcripts. The assay was immunoSEQ multiplex PCR, and TCRdb's table has in-frame clones only and misses some. The sample holds roughly 330,000 clones; roughly 13% are singletons and the top ten take approximately 0.016%. This clone was seen more than once but under ten times. The antigen is unknown. Findings and caveats of the study: In all four CD4+ subsets, TCRB CDR3 length was significantly, moderately reduced in type 1 diabetes. VDJ junctions from type 1 diabetes patients carried fewer insertions and larger deletions.

The TCR comes from a woman in her late teens or twenties with type 1 diabetes. Sequencing used naive CD4+ T cells from blood. The chain couples TRBV7-2 to TRBJ1-4, with TRBD1 as a possible D gene (5 bases). The CDR3 reads CASSPIGTGNEKLFF. CDR3 bases: TGTGCCAGCAGCCCCATAGGGACTGGTAATGAAAAACTGTTTTTT. Full variable domain (outside the CDR3, taken from reference TRBV7-2 and TRBJ1-4): GAGVSQSPSNKVTEKGKDVELRCDPISGHTALYWYRQSLGQGLEFLIYFQGNSAPDKSGLPSDRFSAERTGGSVSTLTIQRTQQEDSAVYLCASSPIGTGNEKLFFGSGTQLSVL.